The 15 T cell receptor beta chains listed next were all sequenced from one sample in a study of CXCR3-negative and CXCR3-positive naive CD8 T cells. UMI-tagged TRB cDNA libraries were built via 5' RACE. One entry per CDR3 protein, without DNA, is what TCRdb gives after re-calling the 5' RACE reads. The sample's table shows 150,000 or so distinct CDR3 sequences. Study-wide points: Higher TRB CDR3 hydrophobicity marked CXCR3-positive naive cells relative to CXCR3-negative naive cells.

These receptors lack a known antigen. Sequenced material: naive CXCR3+ CD8+ T cells from blood. As to subset: CD45RO-CCR7+CD27+CD95- naive CD8+ T cells expressing CXCR3 (TNR3+). The source of these receptors is a human donor in good health. Some clones in this sample may be carry-over from other donors' samples.

The chain couples TRBV7-2 to TRBJ1-2. The CDR3 is 14 residues long. CDR1 is SGHTA, CDR2 FQGNSA, per germline. CDR3 protein: CASSLDPVSGGYTF.

The genes are TRBV29-1 and TRBJ1-1; with no DNA, the TCRdb D assignment of TRBD1 cannot be verified. The CDR3 sequence is 14 residues long. CDR1 and CDR2 from the germline V gene are SQVTM and ANQGSEA. This chain's CDR3 is CSADEKGENTEAFF.

The V call is TRBV20-1, the J call TRBJ2-7; TCRdb lists TRBD2, though no DNA is available to test this call. CDR1 DFQATT and CDR2 SNEGSKA come from the germline V gene (reference sequence). The CDR3 is 12 amino acids. CDR3 sequence reads: CSVRGESYEQYF.

The CDR3 sequence: CSAERDGNTGELFF. The rearrangement links TRBV29-1 to TRBJ2-2; the D call of TRBD1 rests on TCRdb alone, since no DNA is present to check it. This CDR3 has 14 amino acids. Germline V gives CDR1 SQVTM, CDR2 ANQGSEA.

This rearrangement joins TRBV12-3 or TRBV12-4 to TRBJ2-5; TCRdb's D call of TRBD2 is untestable without DNA. CDR3 length equals 15 residues. The CDR3 sequence: CASSFWGLAEGTQYF.

The chain uses TRBV5-1 and TRBJ2-7; TCRdb returns TRBD1, unconfirmable since there is no DNA. This CDR3 contains 15 residues. The germline gives CDR1 SGHRS, CDR2 YFSETQ. CDR3: CASSDGQGDFYEQYF.

The rearrangement links TRBV29-1 to TRBJ2-1; TCRdb's D call, TRBD2, is unchecked because there is no DNA. The CDR3 has 17 amino acids. Germline V gene data show CDR1 as SQVTM and CDR2 as ANQGSEA. The CDR3 here is CSVEYGWRERTYNEQFF.

This chain links TRBV7-9 with TRBJ1-1; TCRdb indicates TRBD1, and absent DNA this call remains unverified. Germline V lookup: CDR1 SEHNR, CDR2 FQNEAQ (reference sequence). CDR3 length: 12 amino acids. The CDR3 reads CASRRGTGEAFF.

The CDR3 loop reads CSVEKQADRAQFF. The chain uses TRBV29-1 and TRBJ2-1; the D gene TCRdb calls, TRBD1, cannot be checked with no DNA. CDR1 is SQVTM and CDR2 is ANQGSEA in the germline V gene. The CDR3 has 13 residues.

The chain links TRBV20-1 to TRBJ1-1; TCRdb's D call of TRBD1 is untestable without DNA. The CDR3 sequence is 14 residues long. Germline V CDR1 and CDR2: DFQATT, SNEGSKA (reference sequence). The CDR3 region is CSASDRGVNTEAFF.

This chain joins TRBV12-3 or TRBV12-4 and TRBJ1-1; as DNA is missing, the TRBD1 call by TCRdb cannot be tested. CDR3 length equals 14 residues. This CDR3 is CASSQGTGNTEAFF.

CDR3 loop: CASSKRVSYEQYF. The chain links TRBV21-1 to TRBJ2-7. TRBV21-1 is recorded as a pseudogene. The CDR3 is made up of 13 amino acids.

This chain uses TRBV5-6 with TRBJ1-5; as DNA is missing, the TRBD1 call by TCRdb cannot be tested. This CDR3 has 14 residues. Germline CDR1 is SGHDT and CDR2 is YYEEEE. CDR3 in amino acids: CASSLRQGNQPQHF.

This chain uses TRBV16 with TRBJ1-2; the D call from TCRdb, TRBD1, cannot be confirmed without DNA. The length of the CDR3 is 16 residues. CDR1 is KGHSY, CDR2 FQNENV, per germline. CDR3 region: CASSAGTGEPLWLDTF.

The rearrangement joins TRBV14 to TRBJ1-2. Germline CDR1 reads SGHDN; CDR2 reads FVKESK. The CDR3 extends over 13 amino acids. CDR3 protein: CASSQEQTYGYTF.